This T cell receptor (beta chain) came from a study of cytomegalovirus exposure and HLA in healthy donors. Broader study findings: Cytomegalovirus association was listed for 150 to 200 TCR beta chains. In a later analysis, a missense DCLRE1C variant was linked to TCR beta V- and J-gene trimming. In a later analysis, a genetic analysis reported fewer productive-TCR N-insertions in an Asian-associated ancestry cluster than the cohort average.

Primers: 60 Vbeta forward and 13 Jbeta reverse. Clones were sequenced by immunoSEQ multiplex PCR, and TCRdb holds only the in-frame ones, with some missing. The table shows 200,000 to 250,000 clones, with around four fifths occurring only once. A note on this clone: Its specificity is unknown.

This CDR3 has 13 amino acids. CDR1 GTSNPN and CDR2 SVGIG come from the germline V gene (reference sequence). The V end was cut by 0 bases, the J end by 9 bases, with 15 bases between. The sequence was obtained from a male donor in good health and CMV-seronegative. Specimen: PBMCs. The rearrangement joins TRBV30 to TRBJ2-7; TRBD2 might be the D (6 bases). The CDR3 region is CAWSVGGLSRQYF. The DNA for the CDR3 is TGTGCCTGGAGTGTCGGGGGTCTCTCCAGGCAGTACTTC.